Shown below are 6 T cell receptor beta chains from a single sample sequenced in a study of a mutant IDH1 vaccine in newly diagnosed glioma. These receptors have no known antigen. Sequencing used immunoSEQ multiplex PCR; TCRdb keeps in-frame clones, though not all of them. The sample includes roughly 34,000 clones, about nine tenths of them seen just once. As for time point: week 47, end of study. Alongside topical imiquimod, each dose of vaccine comprised 300 ug of mutant IDH1 20-mer peptide. The sequenced sample was PBMCs, obtained from a glioma patient whose treatment included an IDH1 peptide vaccine. All receptors derive from a woman between 35 and 50 years old with glioma.

This clone has only a few counts. The chain employs TRBV27 and TRBJ2-2; TRBD2 is a possible D gene (6 bases). The CDR3 runs 18 residues. Germline CDR1 and CDR2: MNHEY and SMNVEV (reference sequence). V shed 0 bases and J shed 1 base, with 15 bases lying between them. The chain's CDR3 is CASSLSWRLARNTGELFF. DNA of the CDR3: TGTGCCAGCAGTTTATCGTGGCGGCTAGCGAGGAACACCGGGGAGCTGTTTTTT.

The chain couples TRBV30 to TRBJ2-6, with D possibly matching TRBD2 (5 bases). V was pared by 3 bases and J by 2 bases, with 11 bases between. CDR3 length: 15 amino acids. Germline V CDR1 and CDR2: GTSNPN, SVGIG (reference sequence). CDR3 protein: CAWSATKPGANVLTF. The CDR3 DNA reads TGTGCCTGGAGCGCGACTAAACCTGGGGCCAACGTCCTGACTTTC.

This clone was counted once. The chain links TRBV27 to TRBJ2-5, with D unresolved. Germline-derived CDR1 and CDR2 are MNHEY and SMNVEV (reference sequence). The CDR3 is made up of 11 amino acids. V lost 4 bases and J lost 5, with 5 bases in between. For the CDR3, the DNA is TGTGCCAGCAGTTCCCGGGAGACCCAGTACTTC. The encoded protein is CASSSRETQYF.

V usage is TRBV9 and J usage is TRBJ1-4; TRBD1 is a possible D gene (5 bases). Germline V gives CDR1 SGDLS, CDR2 YYNGEE. The CDR3 covers 14 residues. The V and J ends lost 4 bases and 4 bases respectively, with 11 bases between them. CDR3 amino acids: CASSQRGDNEKLFF. The CDR3, as DNA: TGTGCCAGCAGCCAGAGGGGCGATAATGAAAAACTGTTTTTT. Full variable domain (missing parts from reference TRBV9 and TRBJ1-4): DSGVTQTPKHLITATGQRVTLRCSPRSGDLSVYWYQQSLDQGLQFLIQYYNGEERAKGNILERFSAQQFPDLHSELNLSSLELGDSALYFCASSQRGDNEKLFFGSGTQLSVL.

CDR3 region: CACREGQGVSEAFF. The CDR3 DNA follows: TGTGCCTGCCGGGAGGGACAGGGTGTCTCTGAAGCTTTCTTT. The J gene is TRBJ1-1, the V gene TRBV2; 9 nucleotides agree with TRBD1. J was trimmed by 6 bases and V by 11 bases; bases with no gene match: 13. Looked up from germline, CDR1 is SNHLY and CDR2 is FYNNEI. The CDR3 sequence is 14 residues long.

V and J are TRBV20-1 and TRBJ2-7; D is possibly TRBD1 (5 bases). Germline CDR1 reads DFQATT; CDR2 reads SNEGSKA (reference sequence). Trimming left V 5 bases short and J 2 bases short, with 7 bases between. The CDR3 is made up of 11 amino acids. In DNA, the CDR3 is TGCAGTGCTTTGGACACCTACGAGCAGTACTTC. It yields the protein CSALDTYEQYF.